The clone carrying this T cell receptor beta chain has just a few counts. The record originates from a study of shared clonotypes between healthy human individuals. In the authors' methods: Because ImmunoSEQ provided only junction sequences with no quality scores, the filtering differed. Repertoires were generated with immunoSEQ multiplex PCR, while TCRdb's copy carries only in-frame clones and drops some. V and J calls and clone size are given by that table; D and trimming were obtained from the DNA. The table includes approximately 470,000 clones, about 72% detected once. V gave up 0 bases and J gave up 3 bases, with 11 bases separating them. The CDR3 consists of 14 residues. CDR1 is SQVTM, CDR2 ANQGSEA, per germline. All donors were healthy HIV-negative adults lacking recent acute infections or vaccinations. Genomic DNA came from 70 million to 100 million PBMCs in unsorted samples.

The V gene is TRBV29-1, the J gene TRBJ1-1; the D gene is possibly TRBD1 (5 bases). The sample consisted of PBMCs. The origin of this receptor is a woman aged 40 to 55 in good health. Some clones in this sample may be carry-over from other donors' samples. Here the CDR3 reads CSVEDGARYTEAFF. DNA of the CDR3: TGCAGCGTTGAAGATGGGGCTAGGTACACTGAAGCTTTCTTT.